The 25 T cell receptor beta chains reported below all come from one sample, sequenced in a study of T cell responses to AZD1222 COVID-19 vaccine. Assay: immunoSEQ multiplex PCR; the TCRdb copy retains only in-frame clones and omits some. The sample carries roughly 150,000 clones, around nine tenths recorded once. Sequences were derived from peripheral blood, sampled on day 0 of AZD1222 vaccination. The origin of the receptors is an adult in good health.

The rearrangement links TRBV3-1 (or the pseudogene TRBV3-2) to TRBJ2-5, with D unclear. V lost 0 bases and J lost 5, with 1 base in between. The germline V gene has CDR1 LGHDT and CDR2 YNNKEL (reference sequence). The CDR3 extends over 11 amino acids. The CDR3 sequence: CASSQEETQYF. The CDR3 nucleotides read TGTGCCAGCAGCCAAGAGGAGACCCAGTACTTC.

The chain recombines TRBV28 with TRBJ1-5, with TRBD1 matching over 7 bases. CDR3 length: 14 residues. Per germline, CDR1 MDHEN and CDR2 SYDVKM. The V gene end was trimmed by 6 bases and the J gene end by 6 bases; junction bases not matched to a gene: 8. As DNA, the CDR3 is TGTGCCAGCAGCGCACAGGGGATCGGTCAGCCCCAGCATTTT. It translates to CASSAQGIGQPQHF.

The chain recombines TRBV5-4 with TRBJ1-1; 7 bases align to TRBD1. Germline CDR1 SGHNT, CDR2 YYREEE (reference sequence). After removal of 3 bases from V and 4 bases from J, the junction contained 9 bases not matched to a gene. The CDR3 has 15 residues. The CDR3: CASSSSTGLGTEAFF. CDR3 nucleotide sequence: TGTGCCAGCAGCTCTTCGACAGGGTTGGGCACTGAAGCTTTCTTT.

This chain connects TRBV12-5 to TRBJ1-5; perhaps TRBD1 as D (5 bases). The V gene's germline CDR1 is LGHNT and CDR2 FRNRAP. The ends were cut back, 0 bases at V and 0 bases at J, with 12 bases in the middle. The CDR3 sequence is 17 residues long. CDR3 DNA sequence: TGTGCTAGTGGTTTGGTGCTGGGGGTCTATAGCAATCAGCCCCAGCATTTT. This sequence encodes CASGLVLGVYSNQPQHF.

The chain is built from TRBV7-9 and TRBJ1-6; a possible D gene is TRBD1 (6 bases). Looked up from germline, CDR1 is SEHNR and CDR2 is FQNEAQ (reference sequence). The CDR3 is 12 amino acids. V lost 3 bases to trimming and J lost 14 bases, with 11 bases between them. Here the CDR3 reads CASSFTNRALHF. DNA for the CDR3: TGTGCCAGCAGCTTTACGAACAGGGCCCTCCACTTT.

The genes are TRBV7-2 and TRBJ2-3, with 7 nucleotides matching TRBD1. From germline, CDR1 is SGHTA and CDR2 FQGNSA. The CDR3 has 16 residues. The V gene end was trimmed by 6 bases and the J gene end by 1 base; junction bases not matched to a gene: 10. The CDR3 sequence is CASRRGRQGGTDTQYF. The DNA of the CDR3 is TGTGCCAGCAGGAGAGGGAGACAGGGTGGCACAGATACGCAGTATTTT.

V and J are TRBV5-1 and TRBJ2-1; TRBD1 aligns across 7 bases. The trim removed 0 bases at V and 0 bases at J, leaving 12 bases unmatched. CDR1 and CDR2 from the germline V gene are SGHRS and YFSETQ. The CDR3 contains 19 residues. Here the CDR3 DNA reads TGCGCCAGCAGCTTGGAGCCCCCGGGGAACAGGGGCTCCTACAATGAGCAGTTCTTC. This sequence encodes CASSLEPPGNRGSYNEQFF.

The rearrangement joins TRBV5-1 to TRBJ2-2; D might be TRBD1 (5 bases). V lost 5 bases to trimming and J lost 1 base, with 6 bases between them. CDR3 length: 13 amino acids. From germline, CDR1 is SGHRS and CDR2 YFSETQ. The CDR3 DNA reads TGCGCCAGCAGGCAGGGGAACACCGGGGAGCTGTTTTTT. Translation gives CASRQGNTGELFF. The whole variable domain, filled in from reference TRBV5-1 and TRBJ2-2, reads KAGVTQTPRYLIKTRGQQVTLSCSPISGHRSVSWYQQTPGQGLQFLFEYFSETQRNKGNFPGRFSGRQFSNSRSEMNVSTLELGDSALYLCASRQGNTGELFFGEGSRLTVL.

This chain links TRBV9 with TRBJ1-2; no reliable D call. The germline CDR1 and CDR2 sequences are SGDLS and YYNGEE. The CDR3 runs 14 residues. V dropped 6 bases and J dropped 8 bases, with 20 bases sitting between them. CDR3 in DNA: TGTGCCAGCACCCTCCTTGACCATTCTGGGGGCTACACCTTC. Amino acid sequence: CASTLLDHSGGYTF.

The CDR3 loop reads CASSLALGQSTNEQFF. The CDR3 DNA sequence: TGTGCCAGCAGCTTGGCTCTGGGACAGTCGACGAATGAGCAGTTCTTC. The chain combines TRBV5-5 with TRBJ2-1; 7 nucleotides match TRBD1. From germline, CDR1 is SGHKS and CDR2 YYEKEE (reference sequence). The V and J ends lost 0 bases and 7 bases, in that order; junction bases with no gene match: 10. The CDR3 is made up of 16 amino acids.

The chain employs TRBV28 and TRBJ1-1; D may be TRBD1 (6 bases). From germline, CDR1 is MDHEN and CDR2 SYDVKM. The V and J ends lost 2 bases and 0 bases respectively, with 19 bases between them. This CDR3 has 18 amino acids. The CDR3 bases are TGTGCCAGCAGTTTAAGCCCGGCGGGGGGCAGGATGAACACTGAAGCTTTCTTT. Translating it yields CASSLSPAGGRMNTEAFF.

V gene TRBV18 combines with J gene TRBJ1-4; D remains ambiguous. CDR1 and CDR2 (germline): KGHSH, LQKENI. Trimming stripped 1 base from V and 1 base from J, with 7 bases between. This CDR3 region has 15 residues. CDR3 residues: CASSPQGGTNEKLFF. The CDR3 nucleotides are TGTGCCAGCTCACCACAGGGCGGAACTAATGAAAAACTGTTTTTT.

The genes are TRBV7-2 and TRBJ2-7; 10 nucleotides align to TRBD2. CDR1 and CDR2 (germline): SGHTA, FQGNSA. Trimming at V came to 2 bases and at J to 0 bases, leaving 10 bases not matched to a gene. The CDR3 loop spans 18 amino acids. The CDR3 DNA reads as TGTGCCAGCAGCTTAACCTTTAGCGGGGGGCAAAGCTCCTACGAGCAGTACTTC. It codes for CASSLTFSGGQSSYEQYF.

The J gene is TRBJ1-2, the V gene TRBV29-1; no reliable D call. V was shortened by 5 bases and J by 4 bases, with 14 bases between the two germline ends. This CDR3 region has 13 residues. The germline CDR1 and CDR2 sequences are SQVTM and ANQGSEA. CDR3 in amino acids: CSVLPGSSYGYTF. CDR3 nucleotide sequence: TGCAGCGTTTTACCGGGATCCAGCTATGGCTACACCTTC.

In this sample, this clone turned up once. This chain links TRBV2 with TRBJ1-4, with TRBD1 matching over 7 bases. CDR1 and CDR2 from the germline V gene are SNHLY and FYNNEI. V shed 4 bases, J shed 2 bases, and the junction held 7 bases outside the gene matches. The CDR3 is 16 amino acids. CDR3 bases: TGTGCCAGCAGTGTGGGGCAGACAGGGACTAATGAAAAACTGTTTTTT. It is translated as CASSVGQTGTNEKLFF.

J is TRBJ2-5 and V is TRBV5-1; TRBD1 agrees at 10 bases. Unmatched junction bases numbered 12, after V lost 0 bases and J lost 1 base. The CDR3 sequence is 19 residues long. Looked up from germline, CDR1 is SGHRS and CDR2 is YFSETQ. CDR3: CASSLDPFPGQGIQETQYF. The CDR3 DNA follows: TGCGCCAGCAGCTTGGATCCCTTTCCGGGACAGGGGATCCAAGAGACCCAGTACTTC.

The chain recombines TRBV5-1 with TRBJ2-7, with D possibly called TRBD1 or TRBD2 (5 bases each). V was cut by 6 bases and J by 2 bases, with 12 bases left in between. The V gene's germline CDR1 is SGHRS and CDR2 YFSETQ. CDR3 length: 13 amino acids. CDR3 region: CASTGRDPYEQYF. DNA of the CDR3: TGCGCCAGCACGGGACGGGACCCCTACGAGCAGTACTTC.

The V gene is TRBV4-3, the J gene TRBJ1-4; D is ambiguous. Deletions cut 3 bases from V and 11 bases from J, with 16 bases between. The CDR3 is 14 amino acids. CDR1 and CDR2 (germline): LGHNA, YSLEER. The CDR3 loop is CASSQYTTAGKLFF. The CDR3 region has the DNA TGCGCCAGCAGCCAGTATACAACAGCGGGGAAACTGTTTTTT.

Details on this clone: This CDR3 is also generated by other DNA sequences in the sample. The chain joins TRBV19 to TRBJ1-1; D call uncertain. The CDR3 spans 11 residues. The germline V and J ends were trimmed by 6 bases and 3 bases, with 5 bases remaining between them. CDR1 LNHDA and CDR2 SQIVND come from the germline V gene (reference sequence). CDR3 region: CASRGDTEAFF. In nucleotides, the CDR3 is TGTGCCAGTAGGGGTGACACTGAAGCTTTCTTT.

DNA for the CDR3: TGTGCCAGCAGCAAATCACCCCCGGGACAACTAACGGAGGAGCAGTACTTC. Protein sequence: CASSKSPPGQLTEEQYF. J is TRBJ2-7 and V is TRBV21-1; TRBD1 was called by the table and not checked on the DNA. TRBV21-1 constitutes a pseudogene. The CDR3 loop spans 17 amino acids.

The CDR3 spells CASRTGQGEGYTF. As DNA, the CDR3 is TGTGCCAGCAGAACAGGACAGGGGGAGGGCTACACCTTC. The rearrangement uses TRBV6-5 and TRBJ1-2; 10 positions match TRBD1. CDR3 length: 13 amino acids. The V gene's germline CDR1 is MNHEY and CDR2 SVGAGI. The V segment lost 6 bases and the J segment 8 bases; nucleotides outside the gene matches: 6.

V is TRBV28 and J is TRBJ1-6; 7 bases map to TRBD1. Germline V gene lookup returns CDR1 MDHEN and CDR2 SYDVKM. The V and J ends lost 7 bases and 13 bases, in that order; junction bases with no gene match: 10. This CDR3 has 13 amino acids. The chain's CDR3 is CASTLDRVKPLHF. In DNA, the CDR3 is TGTGCCAGCACCCTTGACAGGGTCAAGCCCCTCCACTTT.

The gene calls are TRBV6-1 and TRBJ1-1; D ambiguous. Trimming took off 2 bases at V and 1 base at J, with 11 bases between the two ends. The CDR3 covers 15 residues. Germline V lookup: CDR1 MNHNS, CDR2 SASEGT. As DNA, the CDR3 is TGTGCCAGCAGTGAACTTTTCGGAGAGAACACTGAAGCTTTCTTT. It encodes CASSELFGENTEAFF.

The chain carries TRBV30 and TRBJ1-1, with D unresolved. The germline V gene encodes CDR1 GTSNPN and CDR2 SVGIG (reference sequence). CDR3 length: 13 residues. V was cut by 3 bases and J by 1 base, with 9 bases left in between. CDR3 sequence: CAWRRAANTEAFF. The CDR3 DNA sequence: TGTGCCTGGAGACGGGCCGCGAACACTGAAGCTTTCTTT. The entire variable domain, with the rest obtained from reference TRBV30 and TRBJ1-1, is as follows: SQTIHQWPATLVQPVGSPLSLECTVEGTSNPNLYWYRQAAGRGLQLLFYSVGIGQISSEVPQNLSASRPQDRQFILSSKKLLLSDSGFYLCAWRRAANTEAFFGQGTRLTVV.

J is TRBJ1-2 and V is TRBV10-3, with D uncertain. The CDR3 contains 14 residues. CDR1 and CDR2 (germline): ENHRY, SYGVKD. Trimming pared 10 bases from V and 0 bases from J, leaving 15 bases between. The CDR3 nucleotides are TGTGCCACCGGGAAATCATCGACTAACTATGGCTACACCTTC. As protein: CATGKSSTNYGYTF.